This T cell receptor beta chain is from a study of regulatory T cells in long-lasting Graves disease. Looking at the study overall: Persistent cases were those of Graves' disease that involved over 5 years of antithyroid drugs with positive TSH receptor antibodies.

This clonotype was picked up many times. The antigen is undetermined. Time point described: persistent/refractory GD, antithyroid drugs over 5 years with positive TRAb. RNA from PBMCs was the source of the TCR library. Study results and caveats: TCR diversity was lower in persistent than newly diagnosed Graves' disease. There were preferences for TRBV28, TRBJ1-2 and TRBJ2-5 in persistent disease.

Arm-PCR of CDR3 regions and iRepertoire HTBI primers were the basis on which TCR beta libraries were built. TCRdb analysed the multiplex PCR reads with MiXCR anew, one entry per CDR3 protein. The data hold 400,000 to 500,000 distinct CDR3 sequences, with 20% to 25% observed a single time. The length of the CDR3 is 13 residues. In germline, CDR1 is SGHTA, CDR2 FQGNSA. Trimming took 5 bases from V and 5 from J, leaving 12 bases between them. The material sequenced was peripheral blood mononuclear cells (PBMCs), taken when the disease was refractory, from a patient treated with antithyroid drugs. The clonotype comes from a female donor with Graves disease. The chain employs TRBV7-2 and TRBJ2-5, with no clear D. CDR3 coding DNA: TGTGCCAGCAGCCTGGTACTTTTGGAGACCCAGTACTTC. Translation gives CASSLVLLETQYF.